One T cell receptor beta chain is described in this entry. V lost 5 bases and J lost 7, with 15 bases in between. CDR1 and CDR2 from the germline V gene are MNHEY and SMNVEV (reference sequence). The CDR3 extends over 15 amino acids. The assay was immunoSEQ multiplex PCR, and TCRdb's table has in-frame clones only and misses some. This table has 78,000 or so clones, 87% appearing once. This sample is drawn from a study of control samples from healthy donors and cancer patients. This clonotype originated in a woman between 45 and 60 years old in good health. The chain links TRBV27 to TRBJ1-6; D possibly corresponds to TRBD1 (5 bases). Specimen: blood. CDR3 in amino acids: CASSRDAWYNSPLHF. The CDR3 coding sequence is TGTGCCAGCAGTCGGGACGCCTGGTACAATTCACCCCTCCACTTT.